These T cell receptor beta chains were read from a single sample in a study of T-cell reconstitution after alpha-beta-depleted transplantation in children. TCRdb reprocessed the PCR reads with MiXCR, giving one entry per CDR3 protein. The table includes about 92,000 distinct CDR3 sequences, more than 9% detected once. Source: PBMCs from the stem cell graft donor, taken from the stem cell graft. Receptors originate from a human donor who donated a stem cell graft to a child with inherited bone marrow failure. CDR3s include the opening cysteine and the closing phenylalanine or tryptophan. The D gene is left open where the match is weak. Only some rows state a clone size, as once, few, many or a class for expanded clones.

D gene	V gene	J gene	clone size	CDR3 length	CDR3 DNA	CDR3 protein
TRBD1	TRBV5-1	TRBJ1-2	many	13	TGCGCCAGCAGCTTTTCAGGGGGGGCTGGCTACACCTTC	CASSFSGGAGYTF
NA	TRBV5-1	TRBJ2-5	many	12	TGCGCCAGCAGTTGGTCGGAAGAGACCCAGTACTTC	CASSWSEETQYF
NA	TRBV7-2	TRBJ1-2	many	14	TGTGCCAGCAGCTTAGCCCCACAGGGCTATGGCTACACCTTC	CASSLAPQGYGYTF
NA	TRBV3-1	TRBJ2-1	many	14	TGTGCCAGCAGCCACGACGGCTCCTACAATGAGCAGTTCTTC	CASSHDGSYNEQFF
NA	TRBV13	TRBJ1-1	NA	13	TGTGCCAGCAGTAGACAGGCGAACACTGAAGCTTTCTTT	CASSRQANTEAFF
NA	TRBV5-1	TRBJ1-2	many	15	TGCGCCAGCAGCTCCAGTACCAGTGGAGGCTATGGCTACACCTTC	CASSSSTSGGYGYTF
TRBD1	TRBV4-3	TRBJ2-3	NA	16	TGCGCCAGCAGCCAAGATTGGGACAGGGGCACAGATACGCAGTATTTT	CASSQDWDRGTDTQYF
TRBD1	TRBV9	TRBJ1-6	many	16	TGTGCCAGCAGCTTAGCCAGGGGACAGGGGGACTCACCCCTCCACTTT	CASSLARGQGDSPLHF
TRBD1	TRBV28	TRBJ2-7	many	14	TGTGCCAGCAGTTTATCCGACAGGGCCTACGAGCAGTACTTC	CASSLSDRAYEQYF
NA	TRBV5-6	TRBJ2-7	many	13	TGTGCCAGCAGCACTCCGACAGGCTACGAGCAGTACTTC	CASSTPTGYEQYF
NA	TRBV20-1	TRBJ2-7	many	11	TGCAGTGTCGCGACGGGATGGGAGCAGTACTTC	CSVATGWEQYF
NA	TRBV12-3/TRBV12-4	TRBJ1-2	many	15	TGTGCCAGCAGTCCTCGGACCCGCGGGGGCTATGGCTACACCTTC	CASSPRTRGGYGYTF
TRBD1	TRBV2	TRBJ2-7	many	13	TGTGCCAGCAGTGCGAACAGGGGGGACGAGCAGTACTTC	CASSANRGDEQYF
NA	TRBV3-1	TRBJ2-2	many	14	TGTGCCAGCAGCCAAGGCCAGGGGACCCGGGAGCTGTTTTTT	CASSQGQGTRELFF
TRBD2	TRBV2	TRBJ2-3	many	15	TGTGCCAGCGGGGGAGCTAGCGGGAGTGGAGATACGCAGTATTTT	CASGGASGSGDTQYF
NA	TRBV7-3	TRBJ1-1	few	15	TGTGCCAGCAGCTTGGTGGGGGGCGCCGGCACTGAAGCTTTCTTT	CASSLVGGAGTEAFF
NA	TRBV7-8	TRBJ2-7	many	12	TGTGCCAGCAGCCTAGGGATTCTCGAGCAGTACTTC	CASSLGILEQYF
TRBD1	TRBV24-1	TRBJ2-2	NA	16	TGTGCCACCAGTGATTTGGGGACAGCGAACACCGGGGAGCTGTTTTTT	CATSDLGTANTGELFF
NA	TRBV5-1	TRBJ2-5	many	15	TGCGCCAGCAGCTTCTTGGGGGTGTCAAGCGAGACCCAGTACTTC	CASSFLGVSSETQYF
TRBD2	TRBV3-1	TRBJ2-3	NA	18	TGTGCCAGCACCCAAGAAGTTGCAGAGACTAGCGTAGAGGGTACGCAGTATTTT	CASTQEVAETSVEGTQYF
NA	TRBV7-8	TRBJ1-1	few	15	TGTGCCAGCAGCTTAGGTGGGGCCGGGAGTACTGAAGCTTTCTTT	CASSLGGAGSTEAFF
TRBD1	TRBV5-6	TRBJ2-7	few	14	TGTGCCAGCAGCCGGGGACAGTCGTACTACGAGCAGTACTTC	CASSRGQSYYEQYF
NA	TRBV7-9	TRBJ2-1	many	14	TGTGCCAGCAGCGCGGTCGGGTCCTACAATGAGCAGTTCTTC	CASSAVGSYNEQFF
NA	TRBV25-1	TRBJ2-7	few	14	TGTGCCAGCAGTGACGATCAGCTTGTGTACGAGCAGTACTTC	CASSDDQLVYEQYF
NA	TRBV5-1	TRBJ1-3	many	16	TGCGCCAGCAGCTTATACTCTCGGGACAACGGAAACACCATATATTTT	CASSLYSRDNGNTIYF
TRBD1	TRBV12-3/TRBV12-4	TRBJ1-2	NA	12	TGTGCCAGCAGTCCCGACAGGGAGGGCTACACCTTC	CASSPDREGYTF
NA	TRBV4-2	TRBJ2-7	many	15	TGTGCCAGCAGCCAATCTGACAGCGCAGCCTACGAGCAGTACTTC	CASSQSDSAAYEQYF
NA	TRBV2	TRBJ1-1	NA	11	TGTGCCAGCAATGGGAGGGGGAGAGCTTTCTTT	CASNGRGRAFF
NA	TRBV20-1	TRBJ2-7	NA	15	TGCAGTGCCGGAGTATGGGGGGGCCTGGCGTACGAGCAGTACTTC	CSAGVWGGLAYEQYF
TRBD1	TRBV11-2	TRBJ1-6	many	18	TGTGCCAGCAGCTTAGATCCTGGACAGGGGGGCTATAATTCACCCCTCCACTTT	CASSLDPGQGGYNSPLHF
NA	TRBV29-1	TRBJ2-2	few	13	TGCAGCGTTCGGACAGTGAACACCGGGGAGCTGTTTTTT	CSVRTVNTGELFF
NA	TRBV7-3	TRBJ2-3	few	14	TGTGCCAGCAGCCCGGGACCAACCACAGATACGCAGTATTTT	CASSPGPTTDTQYF
TRBD1	TRBV5-1	TRBJ2-7	many	15	TGCGCCAGCAACCTAGGGACAGGGTGGATTTACGAGCAGTACTTC	CASNLGTGWIYEQYF
TRBD1	TRBV19	TRBJ2-7	once	14	TGTGCCAGTAGTAAGGACAGGGGGGATTACGAGCAGTACTTC	CASSKDRGDYEQYF
TRBD1	TRBV29-1	TRBJ1-1	many	13	TGCAGAGGACAGGGGGCTGTGGGCACTGAAGCTTTCTTT	CRGQGAVGTEAFF
TRBD1	TRBV5-1	TRBJ2-1	many	17	TGCGCCAGCAGAGGCAGACAGGGGGCTAGCCCCTACAATGAGCAGTTCTTC	CASRGRQGASPYNEQFF
NA	TRBV20-1	TRBJ2-1	NA	13	TGCAGTGCTAGGTCCCGTGGTTCCGGTGAGCAGTTCTTC	CSARSRGSGEQFF
TRBD1	TRBV9	TRBJ1-1	NA	14	TGTGCCAGCAGCGTATGGACAGGGAGCACTGAAGCTTTCTTT	CASSVWTGSTEAFF
TRBD2	TRBV7-2	TRBJ2-1	NA	16	TGTGCCAGCAGCCCCTTGGGAAAGACTAGCGACAATGAGCAGTTCTTC	CASSPLGKTSDNEQFF
TRBD1	TRBV5-6	TRBJ2-5	many	15	TGTGCCAGCAGCCAAATCACAGGGGATCGGGAGACCCAGTACTTC	CASSQITGDRETQYF
NA	TRBV6-1	TRBJ2-7	once	14	TGTGCCAGCAGTGAATTGTGGAGGGAATCCGAGCAGTACTTC	CASSELWRESEQYF
TRBD2	TRBV20-1	TRBJ2-7	NA	15	TGCAGTGCTAGAGGACTTACTAGCGGGATGAACGAGCAGTACTTC	CSARGLTSGMNEQYF
NA	TRBV7-2	TRBJ1-6	many	13	TGTGCCAGCAGCTTAGCCTATAATTCACCCCTCCACTTT	CASSLAYNSPLHF
TRBD2	TRBV12-3/TRBV12-4	TRBJ2-1	few	14	TGTGCCAGCCTTAGCGGGGGGGCGGACAATGAGCAGTTCTTC	CASLSGGADNEQFF
TRBD2	TRBV29-1	TRBJ2-7	once	12	TGCAGCGTCCGACTAGCAGGCAACGAGCAGTACTTC	CSVRLAGNEQYF
TRBD1	TRBV7-2	TRBJ2-3	many	15	TGTGCCAGCAGCTTACAGGCAGGGGGCTTGGATACGCAGTATTTT	CASSLQAGGLDTQYF
NA	TRBV3-1	TRBJ1-5	many	14	TGTGCCAGCAGCCCCTGGGGAACTAATCAGCCCCAGCATTTT	CASSPWGTNQPQHF
TRBD2	TRBV7-3	TRBJ2-5	many	13	TGTGCCAGCAGCTTAAGGGGGGGAGAGACCCAGTACTTC	CASSLRGGETQYF